Reported below is one TCR beta chain. The antigen is unknown. The donors belonged to the roughly 130-subject validation cohort, separate from the approximately 700-subject first cohort. The record originates from a study of cytomegalovirus exposure and HLA in healthy donors. Turning to the study itself: The same platform used for the 666 first-cohort repertoires was also used for the roughly 130 validation repertoires, as a later analysis reported. Study-level results: The finding came from a later analysis; first-cohort TCR clusters tended to co-occur in the 130 or so validation repertoires. CMV antigen specificity of three CMV-associated chains was confirmed in vitro.

Sequencing used immunoSEQ multiplex PCR; TCRdb keeps in-frame clones, though not all of them. The sample holds 150,000 to 200,000 clones, around four fifths seen once. CDR3 length: 13 amino acids. V dropped 3 bases and J dropped 3 bases, with 8 bases sitting between them. Per the germline V gene, CDR1 is SNHLY and CDR2 is FYNNEI. Specimen: PBMCs. The receptor comes from a man between 25 and 39 years old in good health and CMV-seropositive. This sequence joins TRBV2 and TRBJ1-1; D is perhaps TRBD1 (6 bases). CDR3 in amino acids: CASSDYRDTEAFF. The CDR3 DNA sequence: TGTGCCAGCAGTGACTACAGGGACACTGAAGCTTTCTTT.